This T cell receptor beta chain came from a study of spatial heterogeneity in lung cancer. Study-wide results and limits: Expanded intratumoral alpha and beta TCR counts tracked tumor mutation counts.

Time point denoted: sample taken at primary tumor resection. MiXCR, run by TCRdb on the 5' RACE reads, gives a single entry per CDR3 protein. Of about 100,000 distinct CDR3 sequences listed, approximately 4.7% were seen once; the top ten hold less than 25%. This clonotype was found many times. Its antigen is currently unknown. This sequence originates from a male donor with early-stage non-small cell lung cancer. The starting material was lung tumor tissue, obtained at surgery.

The CDR3 DNA reads as TGCAGTGCTAGTGACGCAGGGGATCAGCCCCAGCATTTT. Its translation is CSASDAGDQPQHF. The genes are TRBV20-1 and TRBJ1-5; possible D gene TRBD1, 6 bases. Germline V gives CDR1 DFQATT, CDR2 SNEGSKA (reference sequence). The CDR3 has 13 residues. The ends were cut back, 3 bases at V and 5 bases at J, with 11 bases in the middle.